This is a list of T cell receptor beta chains from one sample in a study of T cell repertoires in cytomegalovirus infection. The antigens these receptors bind are not known. TCRdb reprocessed the reads via MiXCR and lists one record per CDR3 protein. The top ten clones hold about 46% of a sample with some 560,000 distinct CDR3 sequences, around two fifths of them seen once. Sequenced material: cultured PBMCs, taken from culture after CMV antigen stimulation. The origin of the receptors is a human donor in good health (CMV status not recorded). Some clones in this sample may be carry-over from other donors' samples. Each CDR3 is given with its conserved first and last residue. D genes are given only for firm matches. Clone size, where shown, is once, few, many, or a class for clones that have expanded.

J,size,D,V,DNA,CDR3
TRBJ2-3,-,-,TRBV7-2,TGTGCCAGCAGCCGAAGACGGGGGGCGAGTGGCACAGATACGCAGTATTTT,CASSRRRGASGTDTQYF
TRBJ2-5,-,TRBD2,TRBV2,TGTGCCAGCAGCGGGACTAGCGGGGGATTCCAAGAGACCCAGTACTTC,CASSGTSGGFQETQYF
TRBJ1-6,-,TRBD1,TRBV20-1,TGCAGTGCTTCCACCTCGACAGGGAGCTCCTATAATTCACCCCTCCACTTT,CSASTSTGSSYNSPLHF
TRBJ2-5,-,-,TRBV29-1,TGCAGCGTTCTTAACGTCCAGGAGACCCAGTACTTC,CSVLNVQETQYF
TRBJ1-5,-,TRBD1,TRBV7-6,TGTGCCAGCAGCTTGACAGGGGTAGGGGGTCAGCCCCAGCATTTT,CASSLTGVGGQPQHF
TRBJ2-1,-,-,TRBV3-1,TGTGCCAGCAGCCAAGATTCGAGAGAGCAGTTCTTC,CASSQDSREQFF
TRBJ1-5,-,TRBD1,TRBV10-3,TGTGCCATCGGACAGGGAGGAGGTGTGCAGCCCCAGCATTTT,CAIGQGGGVQPQHF
TRBJ2-5,-,TRBD2,TRBV5-1,TGCGCCAGCAAAAGGGCCAGCGGGGAGGAACCCCAGTACTTC,CASKRASGEEPQYF
TRBJ2-1,-,-,TRBV7-8,TGTGCCAGCAGCTTAGAATGGGCAGTCTTCGAGTTCTTC,CASSLEWAVFEFF
TRBJ1-5,few,-,TRBV6-1,TGTGCCAGCAGTGAATGGGCAGGGGACACGCAGCCCCAGCATTTT,CASSEWAGDTQPQHF
TRBJ1-2,-,-,TRBV29-1,TGCAGCGTCGGAGGACAGCTCTATGGCTACACCTTC,CSVGGQLYGYTF
TRBJ2-1,-,-,TRBV10-3,TGTGCCATTGCGCGGGGAGCTGACTACAATGAGCAGTTCTTC,CAIARGADYNEQFF
TRBJ2-7,-,TRBD2,TRBV20-1,TGCAGTGCTAGAGATTTACCAGCGGGAGTTATCTACGAGCAGTACTTC,CSARDLPAGVIYEQYF
TRBJ1-4,many,-,TRBV12-3/TRBV12-4,TGTGCCAGCAGTTGGGAGGGCGGAAAACTGTTTTTT,CASSWEGGKLFF
TRBJ2-4,-,TRBD2,TRBV12-3/TRBV12-4,TGTGCCAGCAGTGCTCTAGCGGGAAGTGCCGGTGGGAACATTCAGTACTTC,CASSALAGSAGGNIQYF
TRBJ1-2,few,TRBD1,TRBV7-2,TGTGCCAGCAGCTTAGCTCACACGCAGGGGGAAGGCTACACCTTC,CASSLAHTQGEGYTF
TRBJ2-5,-,-,TRBV7-9,TGTGCCAGCAGCAGTTGGAGGCGGCAGGGAAAGGGGGAGACCCAGTACTTC,CASSSWRRQGKGETQYF
TRBJ2-7,few,-,TRBV15,TGTGCCACCAGCAGAGATCCAACAGGACTCACCTACGAGCAGTACTTC,CATSRDPTGLTYEQYF
TRBJ2-7,few,-,TRBV7-9,TGTGCCAGCAGCTTAGTGACGGACGGAACCTACGAGCAGTACTTC,CASSLVTDGTYEQYF
TRBJ2-5,-,-,TRBV7-2,TGTGCCAGCAGCTTAGGGGCTAGCCGAGAGACCCAGTACTTC,CASSLGASRETQYF
TRBJ2-7,-,-,TRBV6-6,TGTGCCAGCAGTTACGTGGGTATTAACGAGCAGTACTTC,CASSYVGINEQYF
TRBJ2-3,few,-,TRBV28,TGTGCCAGCAGCCCAACCCCGCATACGCAGTATTTT,CASSPTPHTQYF
TRBJ2-3,-,TRBD2,TRBV6-6,TGTGCCAGCAGTTACGCCGGGACTAGCGGTCCCACTGGAGATACGCAGTATTTT,CASSYAGTSGPTGDTQYF
TRBJ2-1,-,TRBD1,TRBV11-1,TGTGCCAGCAGCCCGAGACAGGGGGTATTCTACAATGAGCAGTTCTTC,CASSPRQGVFYNEQFF
TRBJ2-3,few,TRBD2,TRBV6-2/TRBV6-3,TGTGCCAGCAGTAACCCCGGACTAGCGGCTAGCACAGATACGCAGTATTTT,CASSNPGLAASTDTQYF
TRBJ1-2,-,-,TRBV7-2,TGTGCCAGCAGCTTATACGTCGCCGGAGAAGCTAACTATGGCTACACCTTC,CASSLYVAGEANYGYTF
TRBJ2-2,few,-,TRBV4-1,TGCGCCAGCAGCCATCCCGGTGGATACACCGGGGAGCTGTTTTTT,CASSHPGGYTGELFF
TRBJ2-1,-,-,TRBV5-1,TGCGCCAGCAGCTTCGCCGGGAGTAGAAATGAGCAGTTCTTC,CASSFAGSRNEQFF
TRBJ2-7,-,-,TRBV7-6,TGTGCCAGCAGCCCAAGCCCGCGGACTGGGATGTACTTC,CASSPSPRTGMYF
TRBJ2-3,-,TRBD2,TRBV7-9,TGTGCCGGACTAGCCGGCACAGATACGCAGTATTTT,CAGLAGTDTQYF
TRBJ1-2,-,-,TRBV4-1,TGCGCCAGCAGCCAAGACCGGGGGGACGTTTGGTATGGCTACACCTTC,CASSQDRGDVWYGYTF
TRBJ2-5,few,-,TRBV28,TGTGCCAGCAGTGCCCCGTCTCTAGAGACCCAGTACTTC,CASSAPSLETQYF
TRBJ1-1,once,-,TRBV5-1,TGCGCCAGCAGCCGGGAGTGGGGTACCACTGAAGCTTTCTTT,CASSREWGTTEAFF
TRBJ2-4,few,-,TRBV7-2,TGTGCCAGCAGCCCCAGGGAGCGACTAGCCAAAAACATTCAGTACTTC,CASSPRERLAKNIQYF
TRBJ2-3,few,TRBD2,TRBV7-2,TGTGCCAGCAGCGACGGGACTAGCGGGAGATGGTCAGATACGCAGTATTTT,CASSDGTSGRWSDTQYF
TRBJ2-7,few,TRBD2,TRBV12-3/TRBV12-4,TGTGCCAGCAGTTTAGAGGCTCTAGCGGGAGGGCGACGGGGCTACGAGCAGTACTTC,CASSLEALAGGRRGYEQYF
TRBJ2-5,-,-,TRBV5-1,TGCGCCAGCAGCGCGGGCCTAGCGATCCAAGAGACCCAGTACTTC,CASSAGLAIQETQYF
TRBJ2-1,-,-,TRBV7-9,TGTGCCAGCAGCGAAGGGACTCTTATGGGCTTC,CASSEGTLMGF
TRBJ2-5,few,-,TRBV6-6,TGTGCCAGCAACACACCTCGGGAGACCCAGTACTTC,CASNTPRETQYF
TRBJ1-2,-,TRBD1,TRBV6-2/TRBV6-3,TGTGCCAGCAGTCGGGGACAGTTCTCTGGCTACACCTTC,CASSRGQFSGYTF
TRBJ2-3,-,TRBD1,TRBV7-2,TGTGCCAGCAGCTTGACAGGGATTAGCACAGATACGCAGTATTTT,CASSLTGISTDTQYF
TRBJ2-3,few,TRBD2,TRBV6-1,TGTGCCAGCACCTCTAGCGGAGCCTTCACAGATACGCAGTATTTT,CASTSSGAFTDTQYF
TRBJ2-7,-,TRBD1,TRBV2,TGTGCCACTGGGACAGGGGGTTACGAGCAGTACTTC,CATGTGGYEQYF
TRBJ1-1,-,-,TRBV7-8,TGTGCCAGCAGCTTCGAGCTGAACACTGAAGCTTTCTTT,CASSFELNTEAFF
TRBJ2-1,few,TRBD2,TRBV6-5,TGTGCCAGCAGGGAGACTAGCCGTGGTGAGCAGTTCTTC,CASRETSRGEQFF